This T cell receptor beta chain was recovered during a study of PD-L1 blockade in urothelial cancer. Across the whole study: A median roughly 130,000 T cells were found in blood samples.

The CDR3 runs to 17 residues. Looked up from germline, CDR1 is MGHRA and CDR2 is YSYEKL. With V trimmed by 3 bases and J by 5 bases, 12 bases remained unmatched. Produced via immunoSEQ multiplex PCR; TCRdb's table is partial and in-frame only. The repertoire has 45,000 to 50,000 clones, 82% of them found once; the top ten carry 1.5% to 2%. Specified time point: pretreatment peripheral blood. The rearrangement joins TRBV4-1 to TRBJ2-5, with 10 bases identical to TRBD2. The sample in question was PBMCs, obtained around atezolizumab (anti-PD-L1) treatment. This clonotype was obtained from a man aged 50 to 59 with urothelial cancer. The CDR3 DNA reads as TGCGCCAGCAGCCATCCCCGCCAGCGGGGGGGGCAGGAGACCCAGTACTTC. Amino acids: CASSHPRQRGGQETQYF.